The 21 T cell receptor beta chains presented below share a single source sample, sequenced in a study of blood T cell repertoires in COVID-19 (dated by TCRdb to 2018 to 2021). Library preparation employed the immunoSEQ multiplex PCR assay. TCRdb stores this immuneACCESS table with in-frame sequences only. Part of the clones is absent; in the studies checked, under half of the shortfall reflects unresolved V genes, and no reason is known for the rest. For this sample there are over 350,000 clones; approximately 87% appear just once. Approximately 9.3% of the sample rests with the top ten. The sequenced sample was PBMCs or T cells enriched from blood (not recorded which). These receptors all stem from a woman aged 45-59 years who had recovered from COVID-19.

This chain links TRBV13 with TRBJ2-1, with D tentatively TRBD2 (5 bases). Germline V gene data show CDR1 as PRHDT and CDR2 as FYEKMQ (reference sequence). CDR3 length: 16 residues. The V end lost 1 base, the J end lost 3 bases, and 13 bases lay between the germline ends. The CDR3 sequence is CASSLERRIHYNEQFF. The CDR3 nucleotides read TGTGCCAGCAGCTTAGAGCGGAGAATCCACTACAATGAGCAGTTCTTC.

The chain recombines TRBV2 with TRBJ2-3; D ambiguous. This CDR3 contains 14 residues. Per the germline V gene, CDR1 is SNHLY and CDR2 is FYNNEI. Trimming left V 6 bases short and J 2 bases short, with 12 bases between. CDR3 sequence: CASSLVQLTDTQYF. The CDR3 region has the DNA TGTGCCAGCAGCCTTGTACAGCTCACAGATACGCAGTATTTT.

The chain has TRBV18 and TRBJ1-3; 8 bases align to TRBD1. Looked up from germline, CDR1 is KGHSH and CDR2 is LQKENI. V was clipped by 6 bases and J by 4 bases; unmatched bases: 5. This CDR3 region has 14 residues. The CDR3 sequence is CASSRSGGGNTIYF. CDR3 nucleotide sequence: TGTGCCAGCTCGCGTTCAGGGGGCGGAAACACCATATATTTT.

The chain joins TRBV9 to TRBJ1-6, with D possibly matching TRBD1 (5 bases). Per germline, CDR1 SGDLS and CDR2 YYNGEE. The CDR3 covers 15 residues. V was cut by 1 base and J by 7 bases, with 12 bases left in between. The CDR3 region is CASSVTGFVNSPLHF. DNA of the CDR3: TGTGCCAGCAGCGTAACAGGATTCGTGAATTCACCCCTCCACTTT. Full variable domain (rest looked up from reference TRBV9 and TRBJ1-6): DSGVTQTPKHLITATGQRVTLRCSPRSGDLSVYWYQQSLDQGLQFLIQYYNGEERAKGNILERFSAQQFPDLHSELNLSSLELGDSALYFCASSVTGFVNSPLHFGNGTRLTVT.

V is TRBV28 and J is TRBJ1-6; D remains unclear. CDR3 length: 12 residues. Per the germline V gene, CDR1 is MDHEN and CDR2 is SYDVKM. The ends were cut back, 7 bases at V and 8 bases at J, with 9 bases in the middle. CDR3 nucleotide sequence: TGTGCCAGCACGGTCCTCGATTCACCCCTCCACTTT. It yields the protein CASTVLDSPLHF.

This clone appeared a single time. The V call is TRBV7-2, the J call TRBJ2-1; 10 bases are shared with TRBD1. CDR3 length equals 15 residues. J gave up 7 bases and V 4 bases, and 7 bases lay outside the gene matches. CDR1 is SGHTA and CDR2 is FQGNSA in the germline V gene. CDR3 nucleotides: TGTGCCAGCAGCTCCGGGACAGGGGTATGGAATGAGCAGTTCTTC. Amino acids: CASSSGTGVWNEQFF.

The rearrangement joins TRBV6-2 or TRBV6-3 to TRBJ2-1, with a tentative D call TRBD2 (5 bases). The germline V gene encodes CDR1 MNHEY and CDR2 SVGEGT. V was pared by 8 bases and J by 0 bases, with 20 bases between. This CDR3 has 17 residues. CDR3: CASGHPRRGSSYNEQFF. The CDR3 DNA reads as TGTGCCAGCGGCCACCCTCGTCGGGGAAGCTCCTACAATGAGCAGTTCTTC.

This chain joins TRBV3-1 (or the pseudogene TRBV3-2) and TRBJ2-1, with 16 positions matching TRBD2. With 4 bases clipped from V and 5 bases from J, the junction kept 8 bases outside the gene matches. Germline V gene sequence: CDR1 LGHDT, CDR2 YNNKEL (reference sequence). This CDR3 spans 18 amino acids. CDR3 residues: CASSRGLAGGSKDNEQFF. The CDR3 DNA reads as TGTGCCAGCAGCCGGGGACTAGCGGGGGGGTCCAAGGACAATGAGCAGTTCTTC.

The CDR3 loop is CASSLGPSDTQYF. For the CDR3, the DNA is TGTGCCAGCAGCTTAGGGCCATCAGATACGCAGTATTTT. The chain recombines TRBV11-3 with TRBJ2-3; no clear D. V lost 1 base to trimming and J lost 4 bases, with 6 bases between them. Germline V lookup: CDR1 SGHNT, CDR2 YENEEA. This CDR3 region has 13 residues.

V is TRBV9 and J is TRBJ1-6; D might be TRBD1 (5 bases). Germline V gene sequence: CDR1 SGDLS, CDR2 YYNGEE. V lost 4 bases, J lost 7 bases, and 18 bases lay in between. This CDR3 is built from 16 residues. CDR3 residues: CASSPWVGGGNSPLHF. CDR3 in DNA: TGTGCCAGCAGCCCTTGGGTTGGCGGGGGAAATTCACCCCTCCACTTT.

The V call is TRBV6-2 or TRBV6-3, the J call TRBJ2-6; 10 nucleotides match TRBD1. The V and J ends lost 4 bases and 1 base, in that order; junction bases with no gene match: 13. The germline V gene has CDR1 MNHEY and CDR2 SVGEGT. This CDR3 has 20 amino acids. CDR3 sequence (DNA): TGTGCCAGCAGTTGCCTCCGTGGGACAGGGGTATGTTCTGGGGCCAACGTCCTGACTTTC. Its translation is CASSCLRGTGVCSGANVLTF.

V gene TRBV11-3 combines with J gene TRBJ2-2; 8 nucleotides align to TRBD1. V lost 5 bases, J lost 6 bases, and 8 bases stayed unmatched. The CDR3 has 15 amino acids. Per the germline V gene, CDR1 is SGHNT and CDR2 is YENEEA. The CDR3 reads CASSLGQGSAGELFF. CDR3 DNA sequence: TGTGCCAGCAGCCTAGGACAGGGAAGTGCCGGGGAGCTGTTTTTT.

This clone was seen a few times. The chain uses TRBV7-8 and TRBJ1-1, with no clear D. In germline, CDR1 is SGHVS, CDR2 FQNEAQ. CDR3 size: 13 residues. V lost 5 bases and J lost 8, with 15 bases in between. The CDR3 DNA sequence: TGTGCCAGCAGCCTCACCTTTAGCGCCGAAGCTTTCTTT. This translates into CASSLTFSAEAFF.

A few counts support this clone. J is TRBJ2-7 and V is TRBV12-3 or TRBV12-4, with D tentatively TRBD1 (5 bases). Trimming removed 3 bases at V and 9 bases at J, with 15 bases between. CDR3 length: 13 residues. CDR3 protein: CASSLRTSGAQYF. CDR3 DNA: TGTGCCAGCAGTTTGAGGACCTCTGGGGCGCAGTACTTC.

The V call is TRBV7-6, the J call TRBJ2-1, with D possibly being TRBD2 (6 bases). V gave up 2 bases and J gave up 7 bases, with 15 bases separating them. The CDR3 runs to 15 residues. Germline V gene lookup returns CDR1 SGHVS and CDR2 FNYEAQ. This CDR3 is CASSLQQSAGNEQFF. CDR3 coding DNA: TGTGCCAGCAGCTTACAGCAATCTGCGGGGAATGAGCAGTTCTTC.

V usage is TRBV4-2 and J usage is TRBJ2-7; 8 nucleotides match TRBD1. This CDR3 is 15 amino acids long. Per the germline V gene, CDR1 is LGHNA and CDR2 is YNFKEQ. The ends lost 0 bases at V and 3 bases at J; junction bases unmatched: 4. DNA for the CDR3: TGTGCCAGCAGCCAAGAAGGACAGGGTGGCTACGAGCAGTACTTC. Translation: CASSQEGQGGYEQYF.

The CDR3 DNA is TGTGCCAGCAGCTTAGTAATGGGAGTTTACAGCTATGGCTACACCTTC. It translates to CASSLVMGVYSYGYTF. The chain is built from TRBV7-9 and TRBJ1-2; no clear D gene. The length of the CDR3 is 16 residues. Germline V CDR1 and CDR2: SEHNR, FQNEAQ (reference sequence). The V and J ends lost 1 base and 4 bases respectively, with 16 bases between them.

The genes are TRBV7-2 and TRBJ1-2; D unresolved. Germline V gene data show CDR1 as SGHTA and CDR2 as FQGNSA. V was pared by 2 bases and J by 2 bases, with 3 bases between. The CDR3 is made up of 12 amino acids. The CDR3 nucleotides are TGTGCCAGCAGCTTATCGAACTATGGCTACACCTTC. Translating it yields CASSLSNYGYTF. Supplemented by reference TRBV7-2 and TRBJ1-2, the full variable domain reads GAGVSQSPSNKVTEKGKDVELRCDPISGHTALYWYRQSLGQGLEFLIYFQGNSAPDKSGLPSDRFSAERTGGSVSTLTIQRTQQEDSAVYLCASSLSNYGYTFGSGTRLTVV.

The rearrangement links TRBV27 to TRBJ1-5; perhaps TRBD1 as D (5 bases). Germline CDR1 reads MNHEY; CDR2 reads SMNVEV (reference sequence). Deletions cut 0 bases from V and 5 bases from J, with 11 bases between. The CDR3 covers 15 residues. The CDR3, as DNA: TGTGCCAGCAGTTTATCTTTCGGGGGTTATCAGCCCCAGCATTTT. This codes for CASSLSFGGYQPQHF.

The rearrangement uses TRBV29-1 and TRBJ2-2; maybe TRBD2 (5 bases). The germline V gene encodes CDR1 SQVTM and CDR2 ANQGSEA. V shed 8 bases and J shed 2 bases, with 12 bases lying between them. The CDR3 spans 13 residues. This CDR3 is CSIGLRNTGELFF. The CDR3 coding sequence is TGCAGCATAGGACTCCGCAACACCGGGGAGCTGTTTTTT.

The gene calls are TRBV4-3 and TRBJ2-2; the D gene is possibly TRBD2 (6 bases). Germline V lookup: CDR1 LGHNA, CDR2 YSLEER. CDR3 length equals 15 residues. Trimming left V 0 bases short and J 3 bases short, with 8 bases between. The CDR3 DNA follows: TGCGCCAGCAGCCAAGAAAGGAGGGACACCGGGGAGCTGTTTTTT. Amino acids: CASSQERRDTGELFF.